One sample yielded the 27 T cell receptor beta chains listed below, sequenced in a study of blood T cell repertoires in COVID-19. Profiling relied on immunoSEQ multiplex PCR, and the TCRdb table lists in-frame clones only, not all of them. The sample lists hundreds of thousands of clones; roughly 88% were seen once. Source material: peripheral blood. Receptor source: a woman aged 25 to 39 with active or convalescent COVID-19.

V is TRBV4-1 and J is TRBJ2-7, with a possible D match to TRBD1 (6 bases). The CDR3 spans 12 residues. From germline, CDR1 is MGHRA and CDR2 YSYEKL. Trimming removed 3 bases at V and 3 bases at J, with 6 bases between. Here the CDR3 reads CASSQDSYEQYF. For the CDR3, the DNA is TGCGCCAGCAGCCAGGACAGCTACGAGCAGTACTTC.

The chain is built from TRBV30 and TRBJ1-2; D gene uncertain. The V gene's germline CDR1 is GTSNPN and CDR2 SVGIG (reference sequence). With 0 bases removed from V and 7 bases from J, the gap between germline ends came to 15 bases. The CDR3 contains 14 residues. This chain's CDR3 is CAWSVQPLQGGYTF. The CDR3 bases are TGTGCCTGGAGTGTACAACCACTACAAGGTGGCTACACCTTC.

This chain uses TRBV6-5 with TRBJ2-5; 7 bases align to TRBD1. Germline V gene data show CDR1 as MNHEY and CDR2 as SVGAGI. The ends lost 5 bases at V and 5 bases at J; junction bases unmatched: 11. This CDR3 contains 15 residues. CDR3: CASSTTPGTVETQYF. CDR3 coding DNA: TGTGCCAGCAGTACGACACCCGGGACAGTGGAGACCCAGTACTTC.

This clone was seen a few times. The J gene is TRBJ1-2, the V gene TRBV5-1; 8 positions agree with TRBD1. Germline lookup yields CDR1 SGHRS and CDR2 YFSETQ. The trim removed 5 bases at V and 8 bases at J, leaving 8 bases unmatched. This CDR3 region has 13 residues. The CDR3 bases are TGCGCCAGCAGGGACGACAGGGGAGGCGGCTACACCTTC. It is translated as CASRDDRGGGYTF.

This rearrangement joins TRBV6-6 to TRBJ1-2; 7 bases map to TRBD1. Germline CDR1 is MNHNY and CDR2 is SVGAGI (reference sequence). V lost 6 bases, J lost 5 bases, and 12 bases stayed unmatched. The CDR3 consists of 15 residues. The CDR3 DNA follows: TGTGCCAGCAGCGCAAGATCCGGGACAGCGTATGGCTACACCTTC. It yields the protein CASSARSGTAYGYTF.

The V gene is TRBV3-1 (or the pseudogene TRBV3-2), the J gene TRBJ2-7; TRBD2 matches 8 bases. With V trimmed by 4 bases and J by 7 bases, 6 bases remained unmatched. This CDR3 comprises 13 residues. CDR1 is LGHDT and CDR2 is YNNKEL in the germline V gene (reference sequence). The CDR3 DNA reads TGTGCCAGCAGCCGGACTAGCTCTAGAGAGCAGTACTTC. It is translated as CASSRTSSREQYF.

The J gene is TRBJ2-7, the V gene TRBV11-2; no firm D call. The CDR3 has 13 amino acids. Germline loops: CDR1 SGHAT, CDR2 FQNNGV. V dropped 2 bases and J dropped 1 base, with 6 bases sitting between them. CDR3: CASSLSRSYEQYF. Written as DNA, the CDR3 is TGTGCCAGCAGCTTAAGCAGGTCCTACGAGCAGTACTTC.

CDR3 in DNA: TGTGCCAGTAGTTCGGGGAAGGGAGCTTTCTTT. Protein product: CASSSGKGAFF. J is TRBJ1-1 and V is TRBV19; no clear D. Between the trimmed V and J ends, which lost 5 bases and 10 bases, there was a span of 11 bases. The CDR3 covers 11 residues. Per germline, CDR1 LNHDA and CDR2 SQIVND (reference sequence).

The V call is TRBV6-5, the J call TRBJ1-1; 8 bases map to TRBD1. The germline gives CDR1 MNHEY, CDR2 SVGAGI. The CDR3 consists of 15 residues. V dropped 7 bases and J dropped 1; count of bases not matched to a gene: 8. CDR3 sequence reads: CASKIGQGGNTEAFF. Here the CDR3 DNA reads TGTGCCAGCAAAATCGGACAGGGAGGGAACACTGAAGCTTTCTTT.

This clone is a singleton in its sample. The chain employs TRBV11-2 and TRBJ2-1; 7 bases align to TRBD2. The J segment lost 6 bases and the V segment lost 5 bases, leaving 10 bases of the junction unmatched. This CDR3 comprises 15 residues. Germline V gene sequence: CDR1 SGHAT, CDR2 FQNNGV. CDR3 sequence reads: CASSLLPGLGNEQFF. CDR3 nucleotide sequence: TGTGCCAGCAGCCTACTCCCAGGACTAGGCAATGAGCAGTTCTTC.

The count of this clone is one. The V gene is TRBV15, the J gene TRBJ2-2, with D perhaps matching TRBD2 (6 bases). CDR3 length: 15 residues. V was clipped by 6 bases and J by 4 bases, with 15 bases between them. CDR1 and CDR2 from the germline V gene are LNHNV and YYDKDF (reference sequence). CDR3 in DNA: TGTGCCACCAGTCCGACTAGGTGGGGCACCGGGGAGCTGTTTTTT. Its protein product is CATSPTRWGTGELFF.

V and J are TRBV6-5 and TRBJ1-1; the match to TRBD1 covers 7 bases. V dropped 1 base and J dropped 4; count of bases not matched to a gene: 3. This CDR3 spans 14 amino acids. Germline lookup yields CDR1 MNHEY and CDR2 SVGAGI. DNA for the CDR3: TGTGCCAGCAGTTACTTGAACAGGGGCACTGAAGCTTTCTTT. Protein product: CASSYLNRGTEAFF.

This clone appeared a single time. The chain links TRBV9 to TRBJ2-7, with D tentatively TRBD1 (6 bases). The length of the CDR3 is 14 residues. CDR1 and CDR2 from the germline V gene are SGDLS and YYNGEE. Deletions cut 3 bases from V and 2 bases from J, with 12 bases between. This chain's CDR3 is CASSARQDTYEQYF. As DNA, the CDR3 is TGTGCCAGCAGCGCGCGACAGGATACCTACGAGCAGTACTTC.

This chain connects TRBV7-8 to TRBJ1-5; D perhaps matches TRBD1 (5 bases). The length of the CDR3 is 16 residues. V was trimmed by 5 bases and J by 4 bases, leaving 18 bases between them. Germline V CDR1 and CDR2: SGHVS, FQNEAQ. CDR3 residues: CASSRTRLTDNQPQHF. In DNA, the CDR3 is TGTGCCAGCAGCCGGACGAGACTGACAGATAATCAGCCCCAGCATTTT.

The chain couples TRBV14 to TRBJ2-1, with D tentatively TRBD2 (6 bases). In germline, CDR1 is SGHDN, CDR2 FVKESK. The V gene lost 1 base and the J gene lost 9 bases, with 13 bases spanning the gap. This CDR3 is 14 amino acids long. The CDR3 loop reads CASSQVGGPGEQFF. CDR3 nucleotide sequence: TGTGCCAGCAGCCAAGTGGGGGGTCCGGGTGAGCAGTTCTTC.

V and J are TRBV6-1 and TRBJ1-5; 7 bases fit TRBD1. The germline CDR1 and CDR2 sequences are MNHNS and SASEGT. V lost 0 bases, J lost 0 bases, and 5 bases stayed unmatched. This CDR3 is built from 17 residues. In DNA, the CDR3 is TGTGCCAGCAGTGAAGCGATTGGGACAGCTAGCAATCAGCCCCAGCATTTT. Translating gives CASSEAIGTASNQPQHF.

The V and J genes are TRBV2 and TRBJ2-7; 7 bases map to TRBD2. CDR3 length: 15 amino acids. Per germline, CDR1 SNHLY and CDR2 FYNNEI. Unmatched junction bases numbered 13, after V lost 7 bases and J lost 4 bases. The DNA of the CDR3 is TGTGCCAGCATACCTACTAGCGCACGTGCTTACGAGCAGTACTTC. This translates into CASIPTSARAYEQYF.

The chain carries TRBV4-1 and TRBJ2-7; a weak D match, TRBD2 (5 bases). With 4 bases removed from V and 2 bases from J, the gap between germline ends came to 9 bases. CDR3 length equals 13 residues. In germline, CDR1 is MGHRA, CDR2 YSYEKL. CDR3 DNA sequence: TGCGCCAGCAGCCCCACCGGGGCCTACGAGCAGTACTTC. It encodes CASSPTGAYEQYF.

The V and J genes are TRBV15 and TRBJ1-4; TRBD1 aligns across 8 bases. Germline lookup yields CDR1 LNHNV and CDR2 YYDKDF (reference sequence). J gave up 3 bases and V 3 bases, and 9 bases lay outside the gene matches. The CDR3 has 17 residues. The DNA for the CDR3 is TGTGCCACCAGCAGGCTGACCACGGACAGGGCTAATGAAAAACTGTTTTTT. This translates into CATSRLTTDRANEKLFF.

J is TRBJ2-7 and V is TRBV7-2; D may be TRBD1 (6 bases). Germline V gene lookup returns CDR1 SGHTA and CDR2 FQGNSA. V was cut by 4 bases and J by 7 bases, with 14 bases left in between. The CDR3 sequence is 13 residues long. The CDR3 DNA follows: TGTGCCAGCAGCTCCTGGCAGGGGCTGGAGCAGTACTTC. This sequence encodes CASSSWQGLEQYF.

V gene TRBV29-1 combines with J gene TRBJ2-7; D perhaps matches TRBD1 (6 bases). There are 11 residues in the CDR3. Germline V gene lookup returns CDR1 SQVTM and CDR2 ANQGSEA. Deletions cut 6 bases from V and 6 bases from J, with 12 bases between. The CDR3 sequence: CSVTGLGEQYF. In DNA form, the CDR3 reads TGCAGCGTAACAGGGTTAGGCGAGCAGTACTTC.

The chain carries TRBV7-8 and TRBJ2-3; no clear D gene. Trimming left V 1 base short and J 2 bases short, with 10 bases between. CDR3 length: 15 amino acids. The germline V gene encodes CDR1 SGHVS and CDR2 FQNEAQ. The CDR3 region has the DNA TGTGCCAGCAGCTTAGGCCAGCGAACCACAGATACGCAGTATTTT. As protein: CASSLGQRTTDTQYF.

The chain has TRBV9 and TRBJ2-7; 9 bases map to TRBD1. The junction had 1 base not matched to a gene; V was cut back by 0 bases and J by 6 bases. In germline, CDR1 is SGDLS, CDR2 YYNGEE. The CDR3 runs to 13 residues. The CDR3: CASSVEQGAEQYF. The CDR3 DNA follows: TGTGCCAGCAGCGTAGAACAGGGGGCCGAGCAGTACTTC.

This sequence joins TRBV5-1 and TRBJ2-3; TRBD2 is a possible D gene (7 bases). The germline V gene encodes CDR1 SGHRS and CDR2 YFSETQ. V dropped 4 bases and J dropped 2 bases, with 14 bases sitting between them. The CDR3 is 15 amino acids. CDR3 sequence: CASSPGGAHTDTQYF. CDR3 bases: TGCGCCAGCAGCCCTGGGGGGGCCCACACAGATACGCAGTATTTT.

V gene TRBV5-6 combines with J gene TRBJ2-7; 8 nucleotides align to TRBD2. CDR3 length equals 12 residues. Trimming took 2 bases from V and 7 from J; bases not matched to a gene: 2. Germline loops: CDR1 SGHDT, CDR2 YYEEEE. CDR3 sequence reads: CASSLAGEEQYF. CDR3 DNA sequence: TGTGCCAGCAGCTTAGCGGGAGAGGAGCAGTACTTC.

The V and J genes are TRBV6-4 and TRBJ1-5, with 10 bases matching TRBD1. The CDR3 has 14 residues. With V trimmed by 3 bases and J by 4 bases, 0 bases remained unmatched. Germline values: CDR1 MRHNA, CDR2 SNTAGT. The CDR3 DNA follows: TGTGCCAGCAGTGAGGGACAGGGGAATCAGCCCCAGCATTTT. Protein sequence: CASSEGQGNQPQHF.

This chain links TRBV10-2 with TRBJ1-2; no firm D call. This CDR3 is built from 15 residues. The ends were cut back, 3 bases at V and 0 bases at J, with 11 bases in the middle. From germline, CDR1 is WSHSY and CDR2 SAAADI. The CDR3, as DNA: TGCGCCAGCAGTGAAACCCCTTTAGCTAACTATGGCTACACCTTC. It yields the protein CASSETPLANYGYTF.